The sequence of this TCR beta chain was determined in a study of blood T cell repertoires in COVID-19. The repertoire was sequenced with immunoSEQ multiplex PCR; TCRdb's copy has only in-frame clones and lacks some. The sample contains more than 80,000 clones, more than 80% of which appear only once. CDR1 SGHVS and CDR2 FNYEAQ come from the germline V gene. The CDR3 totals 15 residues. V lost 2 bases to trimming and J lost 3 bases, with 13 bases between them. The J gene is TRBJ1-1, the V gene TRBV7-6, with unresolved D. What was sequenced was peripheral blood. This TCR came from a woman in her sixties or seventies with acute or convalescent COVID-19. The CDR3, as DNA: TGTGCCAGCAGCTTAAGCTGGGCTTCGGACACTGAAGCTTTCTTT. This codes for CASSLSWASDTEAFF.